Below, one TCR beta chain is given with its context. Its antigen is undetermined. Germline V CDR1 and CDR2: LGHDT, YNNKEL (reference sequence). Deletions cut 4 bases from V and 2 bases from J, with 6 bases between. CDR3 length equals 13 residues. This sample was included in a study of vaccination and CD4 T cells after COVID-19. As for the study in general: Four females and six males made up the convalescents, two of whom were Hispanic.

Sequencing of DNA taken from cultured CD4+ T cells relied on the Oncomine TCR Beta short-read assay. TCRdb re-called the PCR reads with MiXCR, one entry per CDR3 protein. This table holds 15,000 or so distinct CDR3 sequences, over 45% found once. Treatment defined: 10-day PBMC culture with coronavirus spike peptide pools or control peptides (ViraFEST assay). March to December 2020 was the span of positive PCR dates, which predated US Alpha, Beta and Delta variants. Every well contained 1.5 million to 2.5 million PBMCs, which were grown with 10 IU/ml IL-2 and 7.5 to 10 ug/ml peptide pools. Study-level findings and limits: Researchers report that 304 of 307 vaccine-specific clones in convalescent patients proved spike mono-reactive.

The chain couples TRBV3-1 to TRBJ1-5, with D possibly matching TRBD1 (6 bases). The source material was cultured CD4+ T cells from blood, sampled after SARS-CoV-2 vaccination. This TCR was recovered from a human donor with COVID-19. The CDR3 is CASSPGGNQPQHF. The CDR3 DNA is TGTGCCAGCAGCCCAGGGGGCAATCAGCCCCAGCATTTT.